The clone carrying this T cell receptor beta chain was recorded a few times. Target depth was 1 in 200,000 to 1 in 1 million T cells, about 10x per clonotype. Sequenced by immunoSEQ multiplex PCR; TCRdb stores in-frame clones only, minus some. This table has over 45,000 clones, 50% to 70% appearing once. CDR1 is SGHNT and CDR2 is YYREEE in the germline V gene (reference sequence). J gave up 5 bases and V 0 bases, and 9 bases lay outside the gene matches. The CDR3 is 17 amino acids. The data were taken from a study of cytotoxic CD8 clonotypes in ibrutinib-treated CLL. At the level of the study: The study recorded mean values of almost 260,000 productive templates and 90,000 to 100,000 productive rearrangements per sample.

This specimen was PBMCs, taken at disease progression, from a patient treated with ibrutinib. The chain is built from TRBV5-4 and TRBJ2-3; 10 nucleotides align to TRBD2. The sequence was obtained from a human donor with chronic lymphocytic leukemia. CDR3 sequence reads: CASSLGLAGGSGDTQYF. CDR3 nucleotide sequence: TGTGCCAGCAGCTTGGGTTTAGCGGGGGGATCTGGAGATACGCAGTATTTT.